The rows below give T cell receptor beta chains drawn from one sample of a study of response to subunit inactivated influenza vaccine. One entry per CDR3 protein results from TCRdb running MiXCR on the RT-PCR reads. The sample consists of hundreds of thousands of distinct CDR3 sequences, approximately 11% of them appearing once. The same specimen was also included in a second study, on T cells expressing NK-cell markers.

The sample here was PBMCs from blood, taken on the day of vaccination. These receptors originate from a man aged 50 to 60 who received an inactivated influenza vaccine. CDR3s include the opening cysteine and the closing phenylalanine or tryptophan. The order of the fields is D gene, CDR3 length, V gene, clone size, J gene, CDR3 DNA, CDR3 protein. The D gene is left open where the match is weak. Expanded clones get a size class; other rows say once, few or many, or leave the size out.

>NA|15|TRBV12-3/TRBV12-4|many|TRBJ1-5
TGTGCCAGCAGTACAGACAGGAGTAGCAATCAGCCCCAGCATTTT
CASSTDRSSNQPQHF
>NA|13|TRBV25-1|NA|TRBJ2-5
TGTGCCAGCACATTCCGGGACAAGGAGACCCAGTACTTC
CASTFRDKETQYF
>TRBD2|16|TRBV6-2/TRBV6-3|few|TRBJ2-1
TGTGCCAGCAGTTACTCAGGGCGGGAGGTCCGCAATGAGCAGTTCTTC
CASSYSGREVRNEQFF
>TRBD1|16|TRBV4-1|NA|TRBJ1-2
TGCGCCAGCAGCCAAGAGTACGGGACAGGGGGATCTGGCTACACCTTC
CASSQEYGTGGSGYTF
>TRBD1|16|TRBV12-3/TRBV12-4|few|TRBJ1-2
TGTGCCAGCAGTGGACAGGGGCCATTACAAAACTATGGCTACACCTTC
CASSGQGPLQNYGYTF
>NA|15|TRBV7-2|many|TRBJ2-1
TGTGCCAGCAGCTTCGGGAGATTAACCTACAATGAGCAGTTCTTC
CASSFGRLTYNEQFF
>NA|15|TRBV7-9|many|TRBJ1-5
TGTGCCAGCAGCTTAGATGGAGGGGGCAATCAGCCCCAGCATTTT
CASSLDGGGNQPQHF
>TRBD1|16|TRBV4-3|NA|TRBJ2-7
TGCGCCAGCAGCCAAGAAGTCGAGACAGGGAGCTACGAGCAGTACTTC
CASSQEVETGSYEQYF
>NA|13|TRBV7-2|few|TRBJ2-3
TGTGCCAGCAGCAACCGGGGCACAGATACGCAGTATTTT
CASSNRGTDTQYF
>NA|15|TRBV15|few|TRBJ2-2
TGTGCCACCAGCAGAGATCTAAGGAACACCGGGGAGCTGTTTTTT
CATSRDLRNTGELFF
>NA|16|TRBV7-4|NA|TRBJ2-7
TGTGCCAGCAGCTTATCGCCCGTGTTCAGGGGATACGAGCAGTACTTC
CASSLSPVFRGYEQYF
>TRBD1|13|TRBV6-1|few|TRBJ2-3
TGTGCCAGCAGGGGAAACAGGGGGGATACGCAGTATTTT
CASRGNRGDTQYF
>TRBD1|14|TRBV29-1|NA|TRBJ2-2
TGCAGCGTTGGATCCGGGACAGGTCCCGGGGAGCTGTTTTTT
CSVGSGTGPGELFF
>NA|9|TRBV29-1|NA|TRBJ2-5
TGCAGCGTGGGGGGACCTACGTACTTC
CSVGGPTYF
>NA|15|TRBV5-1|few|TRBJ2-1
TGCGCCAGCAGCTTGCCTCGCTTCCCTCACAATGAGCAGTTCTTC
CASSLPRFPHNEQFF
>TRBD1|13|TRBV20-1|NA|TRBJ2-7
TGCAGTGTTATTGGACAGGGAAGGTACGAGCAGTACTTC
CSVIGQGRYEQYF
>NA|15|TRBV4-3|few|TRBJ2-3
TGCGCCAGCAGCCAGCGGGGGCCGGCGGAGGATACGCAGTATTTT
CASSQRGPAEDTQYF
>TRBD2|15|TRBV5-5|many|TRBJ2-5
TGTGCCAGCAGCCTAGGGACTAGCGGTAAAGAGACCCAGTACTTC
CASSLGTSGKETQYF
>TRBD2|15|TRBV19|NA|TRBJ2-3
TGTGCCAGTACCTCCAGCGGGATCATCACAGATACGCAGTATTTT
CASTSSGIITDTQYF
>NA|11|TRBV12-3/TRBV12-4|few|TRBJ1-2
TGTGCCAGCAGCCGACGCTGGGGCTACACCTTC
CASSRRWGYTF
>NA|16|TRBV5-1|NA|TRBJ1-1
TGCGCCAGCAGCCGCGAACCCCGGGACGGAAACACTGAAGCTTTCTTT
CASSREPRDGNTEAFF
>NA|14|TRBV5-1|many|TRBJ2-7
TGCGCCAGCAGCTTCTTGAGGGGGGCCTACGAGCAGTACTTC
CASSFLRGAYEQYF
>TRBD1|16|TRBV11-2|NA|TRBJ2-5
TGTGCCAGCAGCCACGGGACAGGGGGATTTATGGAGACCCAGTACTTC
CASSHGTGGFMETQYF
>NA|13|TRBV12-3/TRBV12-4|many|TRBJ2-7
TGTGCCAGCAGTTTACAGGACTCCTACGAGCAGTACTTC
CASSLQDSYEQYF
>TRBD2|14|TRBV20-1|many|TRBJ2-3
TGCAGTGCTAGAGATAGCCTAGCGGGAGATACGCAGTATTTT
CSARDSLAGDTQYF
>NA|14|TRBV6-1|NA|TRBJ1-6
TGTGCCAGCTCCAACGGGGGATCCCCTTCGCCCCTCCACTTT
CASSNGGSPSPLHF
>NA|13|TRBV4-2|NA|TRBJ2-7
TGTGCCAGCAGCCGGACTGAGGGGGACGAGCAGTACTTC
CASSRTEGDEQYF
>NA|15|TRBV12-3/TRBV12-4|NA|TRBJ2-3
TGTGCCAGCAGTTTCGGCCGGACTCGCACAGATACGCAGTATTTT
CASSFGRTRTDTQYF
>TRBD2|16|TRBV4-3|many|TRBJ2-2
TGCGCCAGCAGCCAAGTGGGACTAGCGGGAGCCGGGGAGCTGTTTTTT
CASSQVGLAGAGELFF
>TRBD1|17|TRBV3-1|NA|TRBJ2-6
TGTGCCAGCAGCCGATCCCCGGACAGGGCCGGGGCCAACGTCCTGACTTTC
CASSRSPDRAGANVLTF
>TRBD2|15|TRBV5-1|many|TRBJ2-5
TGCGCCAGCAGCTCACCCTACGCGGGAGTGAAGACCCAGTACTTC
CASSSPYAGVKTQYF
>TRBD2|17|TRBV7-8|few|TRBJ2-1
TGTGCCAGCAGCTTAGTGGGTAGCGGGGGAGGCTACAATGAGCAGTTCTTC
CASSLVGSGGGYNEQFF
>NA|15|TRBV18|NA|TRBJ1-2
TGTGCCAGCTCACCCGGGACTTTTCAGGACTATGGCTACACCTTC
CASSPGTFQDYGYTF
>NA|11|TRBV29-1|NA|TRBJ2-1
TGCAGCGTCTCCAGGGACAATGAGCAGTTCTTC
CSVSRDNEQFF
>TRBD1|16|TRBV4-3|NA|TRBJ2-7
TGCGCCAGCAGCCAAGAAAAAACGTATGGACAGGACGAGCAGTACTTC
CASSQEKTYGQDEQYF
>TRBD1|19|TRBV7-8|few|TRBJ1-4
TGTGCCAGCAGCTACCTACGGGCGCGAGGGGGCCAATCTAATGAAAAACTGTTTTTT
CASSYLRARGGQSNEKLFF
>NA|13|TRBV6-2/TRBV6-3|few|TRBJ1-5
TGTGCCAGCAGTTATTTTTCAACAGGGCCCCAGCATTTT
CASSYFSTGPQHF
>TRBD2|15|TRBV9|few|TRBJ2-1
TGTGCCAGCAGCGTGGGGACTAGCGGGTTTAATGAGCAGTTCTTC
CASSVGTSGFNEQFF